Detailed here is one TCR beta chain. What it binds is not known. The data are from a study of cytomegalovirus exposure and HLA in healthy donors. The study's findings and limits: In a later analysis, HLA-C alleles had the fewest associated TCRs, DRB1 alleles the most. TCR beta V- and J-gene trimming was later associated with a missense DCLRE1C variant. What TCR beta sequences reportedly achieved was accurate prediction of HLA-A and HLA-B alleles in most subjects.

With 60 Vbeta and 13 Jbeta primers, the PCR was carried out. This table comes from immunoSEQ multiplex PCR, and its TCRdb copy is limited to in-frame clones, with some not included. The sample yields around 92,000 clones, approximately 80% seen once. J was trimmed by 0 bases and V by 1 base; bases with no gene match: 6. The germline V gene encodes CDR1 SEHNR and CDR2 FQNEAQ (reference sequence). This CDR3 is built from 17 residues. Source material: PBMCs. This receptor was identified in a man aged 18 to 29 in good health and CMV-seronegative. The rearrangement links TRBV7-9 to TRBJ2-3, with 8 nucleotides matching TRBD2. CDR3 nucleotide sequence: TGTGCCAGCAGCTTAGGAGTAGCGGGGTCTAGCACAGATACGCAGTATTTT. This codes for CASSLGVAGSSTDTQYF. The variable domain in full, with the rest retrieved from reference TRBV7-9 and TRBJ2-3, is DTGVSQNPRHKITKRGQNVTFRCDPISEHNRLYWYRQTLGQGPEFLTYFQNEAQLEKSRLLSDRFSAERPKGSFSTLEIQRTEQGDSAMYLCASSLGVAGSSTDTQYFGPGTRLTVL.